The entry below describes one T cell receptor (beta chain). TCRdb's copy holds only in-frame clones and misses some; the assay was immunoSEQ multiplex PCR. The sample carries hundreds of thousands of clones, roughly nine tenths recorded once. The data were taken from a study of blood T cell repertoires in COVID-19. Germline V gene lookup returns CDR1 LGHDT and CDR2 YNNKEL (reference sequence). The CDR3 has 15 residues. The V end lost 4 bases, the J end lost 0 bases, and 12 bases lay between the germline ends. The study recruited people aged 18 to 89 years across approximately 25 US areas. The rearrangement uses TRBV3-1 (or the pseudogene TRBV3-2) and TRBJ1-1; the D is unclear. The sample taken for sequencing was PBMCs or T cells enriched from blood (not recorded which). This clonotype was sampled from a woman aged 18-29 years with acute COVID-19. The CDR3 region has the DNA TGTGCCAGCAGCCCTATAGGACTGATGAACACTGAAGCTTTCTTT. Residues: CASSPIGLMNTEAFF.